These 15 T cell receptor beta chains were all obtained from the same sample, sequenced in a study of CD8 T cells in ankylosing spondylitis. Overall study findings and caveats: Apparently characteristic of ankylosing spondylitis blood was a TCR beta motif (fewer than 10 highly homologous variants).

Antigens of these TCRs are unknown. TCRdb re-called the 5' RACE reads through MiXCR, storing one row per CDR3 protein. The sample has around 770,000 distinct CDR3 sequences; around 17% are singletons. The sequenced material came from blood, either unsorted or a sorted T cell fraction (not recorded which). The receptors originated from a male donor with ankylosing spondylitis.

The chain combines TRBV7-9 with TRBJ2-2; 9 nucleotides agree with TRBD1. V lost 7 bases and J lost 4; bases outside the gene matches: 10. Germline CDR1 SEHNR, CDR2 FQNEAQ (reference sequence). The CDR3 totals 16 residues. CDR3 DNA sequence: TGTGCCAGCACCTCGCCGGGACAGGGCGTCACCGGGGAGCTGTTTTTT. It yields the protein CASTSPGQGVTGELFF.

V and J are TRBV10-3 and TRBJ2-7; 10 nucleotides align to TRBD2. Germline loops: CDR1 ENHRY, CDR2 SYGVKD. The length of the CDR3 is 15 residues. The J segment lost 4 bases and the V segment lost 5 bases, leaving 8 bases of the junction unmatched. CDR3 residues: CAISRLAGQLYEQYF. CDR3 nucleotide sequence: TGTGCCATCAGTCGACTAGCGGGTCAACTATACGAGCAGTACTTC.

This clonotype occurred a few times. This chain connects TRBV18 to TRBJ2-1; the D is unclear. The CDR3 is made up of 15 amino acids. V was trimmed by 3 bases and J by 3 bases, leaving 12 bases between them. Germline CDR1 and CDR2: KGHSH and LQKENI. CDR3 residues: CASSPRYEVYNEQFF. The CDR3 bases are TGTGCCAGCTCACCCCGTTATGAGGTCTACAATGAGCAGTTCTTC.

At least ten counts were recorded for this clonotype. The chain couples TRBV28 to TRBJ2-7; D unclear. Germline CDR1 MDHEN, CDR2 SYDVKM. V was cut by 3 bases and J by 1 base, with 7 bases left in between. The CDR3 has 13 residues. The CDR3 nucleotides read TGTGCCAGCAGTTTTATACAGTCCTACGAGCAGTACTTC. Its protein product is CASSFIQSYEQYF.

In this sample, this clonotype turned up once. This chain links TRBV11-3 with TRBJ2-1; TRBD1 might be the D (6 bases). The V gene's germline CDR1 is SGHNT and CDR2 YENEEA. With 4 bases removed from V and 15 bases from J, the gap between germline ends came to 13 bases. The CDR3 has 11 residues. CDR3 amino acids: CASSSTGTPFF. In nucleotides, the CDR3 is TGTGCCAGCAGCTCGACCGGGACACCGTTCTTC.

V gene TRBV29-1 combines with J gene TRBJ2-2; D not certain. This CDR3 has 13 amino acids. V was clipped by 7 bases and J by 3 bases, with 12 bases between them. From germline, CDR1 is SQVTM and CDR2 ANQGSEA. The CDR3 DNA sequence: TGCAGCGCCACCTTTTGGGACACCGGGGAGCTGTTTTTT. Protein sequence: CSATFWDTGELFF.

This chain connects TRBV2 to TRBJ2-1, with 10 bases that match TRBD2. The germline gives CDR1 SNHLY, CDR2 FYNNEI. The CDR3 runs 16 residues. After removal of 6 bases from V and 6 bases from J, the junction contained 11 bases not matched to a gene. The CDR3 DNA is TGTGCCAGCAGGAGGAGTTTAGCGGGGGGCCTCAATGAGCAGTTCTTC. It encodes CASRRSLAGGLNEQFF.

The DNA of the CDR3 is TGCAGCGTTGAAGAAGCGCCGGGACAGGGGCACGCGGCCACTGAAGCTTTCTTT. It is translated as CSVEEAPGQGHAATEAFF. This chain links TRBV29-1 with TRBJ1-1; 10 positions agree with TRBD1. After removal of 0 bases from V and 4 bases from J, the junction contained 14 bases not matched to a gene. The CDR3 consists of 18 residues. Germline lookup yields CDR1 SQVTM and CDR2 ANQGSEA.

This chain's CDR3 is CASSSLQGDTEAFF. CDR3 DNA: TGCGCCAGCAGTTCTCTACAGGGGGATACTGAAGCTTTCTTT. The J gene is TRBJ1-1, the V gene TRBV5-1; TRBD1 matches at 8 bases. The V gene's germline CDR1 is SGHRS and CDR2 YFSETQ. After removal of 5 bases from V and 5 bases from J, the junction contained 8 bases not matched to a gene. The CDR3 totals 14 residues. The whole variable domain, remainder taken from reference TRBV5-1 and TRBJ1-1, is KAGVTQTPRYLIKTRGQQVTLSCSPISGHRSVSWYQQTPGQGLQFLFEYFSETQRNKGNFPGRFSGRQFSNSRSEMNVSTLELGDSALYLCASSSLQGDTEAFFGQGTRLTVV.

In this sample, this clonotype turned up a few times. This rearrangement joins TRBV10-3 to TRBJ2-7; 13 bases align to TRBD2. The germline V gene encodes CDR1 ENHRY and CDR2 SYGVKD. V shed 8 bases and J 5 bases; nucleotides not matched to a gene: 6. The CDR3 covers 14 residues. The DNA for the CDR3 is TGTGCCATCGGCGGGACTAGCGGGAAAGACGAGCAGTACTTC. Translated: CAIGGTSGKDEQYF.

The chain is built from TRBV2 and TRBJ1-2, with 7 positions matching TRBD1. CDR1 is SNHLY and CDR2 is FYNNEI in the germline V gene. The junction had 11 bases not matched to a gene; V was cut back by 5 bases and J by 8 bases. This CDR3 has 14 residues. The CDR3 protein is CASSRDSSVLGYTF. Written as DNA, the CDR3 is TGTGCCAGCAGTCGGGACAGCTCTGTTTTGGGCTACACCTTC.

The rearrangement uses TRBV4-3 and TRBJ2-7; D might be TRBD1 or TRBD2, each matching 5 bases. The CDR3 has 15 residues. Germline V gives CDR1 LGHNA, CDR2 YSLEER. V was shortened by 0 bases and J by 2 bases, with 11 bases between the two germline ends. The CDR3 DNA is TGCGCCAGCAGCCAAGATCGGGACCCCACCTACGAGCAGTACTTC. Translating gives CASSQDRDPTYEQYF.

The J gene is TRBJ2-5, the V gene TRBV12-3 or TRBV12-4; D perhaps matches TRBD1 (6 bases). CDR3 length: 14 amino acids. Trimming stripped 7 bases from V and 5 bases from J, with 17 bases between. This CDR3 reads CASTIQGYMETQYF. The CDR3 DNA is TGTGCCAGCACCATTCAGGGGTATATGGAGACCCAGTACTTC.

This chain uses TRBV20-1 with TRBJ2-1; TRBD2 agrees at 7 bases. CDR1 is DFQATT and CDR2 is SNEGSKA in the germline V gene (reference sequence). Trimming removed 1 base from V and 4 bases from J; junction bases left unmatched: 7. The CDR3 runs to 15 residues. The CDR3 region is CSARVGSGAYNEQFF. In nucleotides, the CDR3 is TGCAGTGCTAGAGTAGGGAGCGGGGCATACAATGAGCAGTTCTTC.

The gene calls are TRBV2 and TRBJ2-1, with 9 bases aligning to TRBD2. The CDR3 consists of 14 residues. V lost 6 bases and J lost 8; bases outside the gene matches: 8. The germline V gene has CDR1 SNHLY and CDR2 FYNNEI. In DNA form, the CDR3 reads TGTGCCAGCAGCCTAGCGGGACGTGGAGATGAGCAGTTCTTC. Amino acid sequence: CASSLAGRGDEQFF.